Listed below are T cell receptor beta chains from one sample, sequenced in a study of low-dose radiotherapy and immunotherapy resistance in tumors. TCRdb passed the reads through MiXCR, listing each CDR3 protein once. The sample yields 100,000 or so distinct CDR3 sequences, more than 20% seen once. The sample consisted of PBMCs, taken after low-dose radiotherapy plus immunotherapy. The receptors shown here come from a male donor with prostate cancer. CDR3s include the opening cysteine and the closing phenylalanine or tryptophan. D genes are given only for firm matches. Clone size is not always given. Where it is, it says once, few, many or a class for expanded clones.

J: TRBJ2-7
size: NA
V: TRBV6-1
D: TRBD1
DNA: TGTGCCAGCAGCGTACAGGGGGCGGCCTACGAGCAGTACTTC
CDR3: CASSVQGAAYEQYF

J: TRBJ2-2
size: many
V: TRBV7-3
D: NA
DNA: TGTGCCAGCAGCTTAACAGGAGGCGGGCGGGTAACCGGGGAGCTGTTTTTT
CDR3: CASSLTGGGRVTGELFF

J: TRBJ1-2
size: NA
V: TRBV28
D: TRBD1
DNA: TGTGCCAGCAGTTCCCCTGGGACAGATTATGGCTACACCTTC
CDR3: CASSSPGTDYGYTF

J: TRBJ1-2
size: NA
V: TRBV28
D: TRBD1
DNA: TGTGCCAGCAGCCTAGGGGCCTACAGGGGACGAGGCTACACCTTC
CDR3: CASSLGAYRGRGYTF

J: TRBJ2-7
size: NA
V: TRBV6-5
D: TRBD2
DNA: TGTGCCAGCAGCCTTTCACTAGCGGATGCTGCCTACGAGCAGTACTTC
CDR3: CASSLSLADAAYEQYF

J: TRBJ1-2
size: NA
V: TRBV6-8
D: NA
DNA: TGTGCCAGCAGTCGAGAGGGCCTCGAAGGCTACACCTTC
CDR3: CASSREGLEGYTF

J: TRBJ2-5
size: many
V: TRBV11-2
D: NA
DNA: TGTGCCAGCAGCTTATCCCCAGGGATAGAGACCCAGTACTTC
CDR3: CASSLSPGIETQYF

J: TRBJ2-1
size: many
V: TRBV18
D: NA
DNA: TGTGCCAGCTCTCAGGAACGGAGCGCAGAGCAGTTCTTC
CDR3: CASSQERSAEQFF

J: TRBJ2-5
size: many
V: TRBV9
D: TRBD2
DNA: TGTGCCAGCAGCAGACTAGCGGAAGGGACCCAGTACTTC
CDR3: CASSRLAEGTQYF

J: TRBJ1-2
size: many
V: TRBV6-5
D: NA
DNA: TGTGCCAGCAGCCCAAGCTCAGATAGGGGCTACACCTTC
CDR3: CASSPSSDRGYTF